This TCR beta chain was observed in a study of blood T cell repertoires in COVID-19. Study overall: Italy, Spain and the United States were the sources of the convalescent and acute COVID-19 samples. Nucleic acid was either cDNA or gDNA, and it came from T cells, B-cell-depleted T cells, or PBMCs.

V lost 0 bases and J lost 7, with 6 bases in between. The germline CDR1 and CDR2 sequences are MGHRA and YSYEKL. The CDR3 runs to 13 residues. In the original workflow: Researchers report that nucleated cell counts were estimated from reference gene primer amplification. TCRdb keeps only in-frame clones here, not all; method: immunoSEQ multiplex PCR. The V and J calls and clone size come from that table; D and trimming were worked out from the DNA. The sample shows about 81,000 clones, around nine tenths of them seen only once. The rearrangement joins TRBV4-1 to TRBJ1-4, with D unclear. The sample consisted of peripheral blood. The sequence was collected from a woman older than 75 with acute or convalescent COVID-19. Here the CDR3 DNA reads TGCGCCAGCAGCCAAGATAGAATTGAAAAACTGTTTTTT. Its protein is CASSQDRIEKLFF.